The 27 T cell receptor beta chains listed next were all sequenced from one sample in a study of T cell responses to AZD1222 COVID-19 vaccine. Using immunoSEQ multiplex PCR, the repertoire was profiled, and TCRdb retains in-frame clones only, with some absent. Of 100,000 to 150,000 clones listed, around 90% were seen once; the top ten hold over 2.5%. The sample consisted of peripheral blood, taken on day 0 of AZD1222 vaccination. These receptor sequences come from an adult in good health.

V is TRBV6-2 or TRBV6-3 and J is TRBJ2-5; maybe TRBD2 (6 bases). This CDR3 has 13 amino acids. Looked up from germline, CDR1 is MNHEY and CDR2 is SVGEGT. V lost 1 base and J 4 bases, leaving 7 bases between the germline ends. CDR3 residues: CASSYWRGETQYF. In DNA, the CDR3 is TGTGCCAGCAGTTACTGGCGGGGAGAGACCCAGTACTTC.

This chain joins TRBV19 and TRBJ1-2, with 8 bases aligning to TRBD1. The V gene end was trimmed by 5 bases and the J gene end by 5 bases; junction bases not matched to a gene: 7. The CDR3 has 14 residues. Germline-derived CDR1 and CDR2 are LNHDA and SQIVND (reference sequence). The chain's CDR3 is CASSLGQGGYGYTF. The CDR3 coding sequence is TGTGCCAGTAGTCTCGGACAGGGCGGATATGGCTACACCTTC.

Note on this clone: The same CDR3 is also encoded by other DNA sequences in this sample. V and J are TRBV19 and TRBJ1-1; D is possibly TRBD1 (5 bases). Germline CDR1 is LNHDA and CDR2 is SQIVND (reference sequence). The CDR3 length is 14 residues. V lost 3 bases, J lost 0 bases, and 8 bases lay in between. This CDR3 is CASSIGQMNTEAFF. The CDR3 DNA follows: TGTGCCAGTAGTATCGGACAAATGAACACTGAAGCTTTCTTT.

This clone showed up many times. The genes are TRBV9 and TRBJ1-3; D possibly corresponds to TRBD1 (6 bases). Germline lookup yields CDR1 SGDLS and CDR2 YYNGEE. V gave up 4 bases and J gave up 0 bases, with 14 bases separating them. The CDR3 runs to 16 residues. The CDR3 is CASSIDTGTSGNTIYF. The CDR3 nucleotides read TGTGCCAGCAGCATAGACACAGGGACCTCTGGAAACACCATATATTTT.

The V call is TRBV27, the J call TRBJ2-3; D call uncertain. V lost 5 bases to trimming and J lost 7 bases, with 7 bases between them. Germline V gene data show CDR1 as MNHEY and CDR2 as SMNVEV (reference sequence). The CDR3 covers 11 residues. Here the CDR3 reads CASSTSYTQYF. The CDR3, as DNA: TGTGCCAGCAGTACCTCCTATACGCAGTATTTT.

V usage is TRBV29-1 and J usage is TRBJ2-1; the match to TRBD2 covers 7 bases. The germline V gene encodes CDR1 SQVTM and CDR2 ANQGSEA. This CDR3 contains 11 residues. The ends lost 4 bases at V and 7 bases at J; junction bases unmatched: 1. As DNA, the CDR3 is TGCAGCGTTGGGGGGGGTAATGAGCAGTTCTTC. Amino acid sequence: CSVGGGNEQFF.

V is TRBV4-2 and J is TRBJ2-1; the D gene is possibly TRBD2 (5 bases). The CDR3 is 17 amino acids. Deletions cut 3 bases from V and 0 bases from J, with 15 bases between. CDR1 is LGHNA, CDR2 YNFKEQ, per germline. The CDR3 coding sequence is TGTGCCAGCAGCCAGGGAGCGGCAACCCACTCCTACAATGAGCAGTTCTTC. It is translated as CASSQGAATHSYNEQFF.

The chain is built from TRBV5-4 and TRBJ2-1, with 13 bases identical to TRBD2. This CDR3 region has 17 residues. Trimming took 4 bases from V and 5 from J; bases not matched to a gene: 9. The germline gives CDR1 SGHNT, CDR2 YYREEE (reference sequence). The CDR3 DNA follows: TGTGCCAGCAGCCCCGGGACTAGCGGGGCTTCGGACAATGAGCAGTTCTTC. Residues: CASSPGTSGASDNEQFF.

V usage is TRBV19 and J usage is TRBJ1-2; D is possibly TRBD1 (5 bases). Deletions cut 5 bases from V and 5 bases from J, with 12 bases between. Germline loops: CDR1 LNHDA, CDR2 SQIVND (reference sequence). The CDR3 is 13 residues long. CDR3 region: CASSYGARYGYTF. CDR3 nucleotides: TGTGCCAGTAGTTACGGGGCGAGGTATGGCTACACCTTC.

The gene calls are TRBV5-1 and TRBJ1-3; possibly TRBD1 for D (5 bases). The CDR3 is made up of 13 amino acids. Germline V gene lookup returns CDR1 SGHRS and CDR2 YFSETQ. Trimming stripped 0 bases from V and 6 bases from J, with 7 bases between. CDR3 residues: CASSLAGTNTIYF. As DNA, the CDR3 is TGCGCCAGCAGCTTGGCCGGGACAAACACCATATATTTT.

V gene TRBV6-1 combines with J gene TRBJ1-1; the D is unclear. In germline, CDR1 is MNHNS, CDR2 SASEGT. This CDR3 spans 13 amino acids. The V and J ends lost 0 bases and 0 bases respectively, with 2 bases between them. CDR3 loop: CASSEAMNTEAFF. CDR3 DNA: TGTGCCAGCAGTGAAGCGATGAACACTGAAGCTTTCTTT.

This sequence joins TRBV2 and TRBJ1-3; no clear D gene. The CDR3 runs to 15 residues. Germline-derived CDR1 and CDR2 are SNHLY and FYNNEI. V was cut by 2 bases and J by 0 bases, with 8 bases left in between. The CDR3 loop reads CASSEWASSGNTIYF. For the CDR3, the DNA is TGTGCCAGCAGTGAATGGGCCAGCTCTGGAAACACCATATATTTT.

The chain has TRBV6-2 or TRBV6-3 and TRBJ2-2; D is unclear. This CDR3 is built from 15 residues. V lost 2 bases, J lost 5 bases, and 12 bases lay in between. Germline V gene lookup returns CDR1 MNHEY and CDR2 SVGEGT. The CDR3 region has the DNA TGTGCCAGCAGTTACAAGCCTGCCTCGACCGGGGAGCTGTTTTTT. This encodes CASSYKPASTGELFF.

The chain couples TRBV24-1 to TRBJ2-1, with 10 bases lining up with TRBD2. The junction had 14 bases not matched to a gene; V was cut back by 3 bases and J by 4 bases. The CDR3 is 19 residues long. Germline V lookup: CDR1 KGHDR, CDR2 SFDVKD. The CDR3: CATSDRTPTEREGYNEQFF. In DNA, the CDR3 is TGTGCCACCAGTGATCGTACCCCGACGGAGCGGGAGGGTTACAATGAGCAGTTCTTC.

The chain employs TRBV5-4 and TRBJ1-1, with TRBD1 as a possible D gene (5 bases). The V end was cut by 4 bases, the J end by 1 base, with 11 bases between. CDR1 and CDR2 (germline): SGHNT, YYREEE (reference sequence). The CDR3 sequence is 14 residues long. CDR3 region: CASSPGGGNTEAFF. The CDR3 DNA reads TGTGCCAGCAGCCCTGGCGGGGGGAACACTGAAGCTTTCTTT.

CDR3: CASSLQGGYGYTF. The CDR3 DNA reads as TGTGCCAGCAGCTTGCAGGGCGGCTATGGCTACACCTTC. The V call is TRBV5-6, the J call TRBJ1-2; TRBD1 might be the D (5 bases). Germline V gene sequence: CDR1 SGHDT, CDR2 YYEEEE. Trimming took off 1 base at V and 4 bases at J, with 8 bases between the two ends. This CDR3 has 13 amino acids. The full variable domain, its missing parts supplied by reference TRBV5-6 and TRBJ1-2, is DAGVTQSPTHLIKTRGQQVTLRCSPKSGHDTVSWYQQALGQGPQFIFQYYEEEERQRGNFPDRFSGHQFPNYSSELNVNALLLGDSALYLCASSLQGGYGYTFGSGTRLTVV.

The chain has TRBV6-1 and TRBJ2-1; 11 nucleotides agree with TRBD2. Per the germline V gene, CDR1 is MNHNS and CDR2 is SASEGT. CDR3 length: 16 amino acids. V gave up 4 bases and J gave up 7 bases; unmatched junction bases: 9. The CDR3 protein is CASSGTSGSNWNEQFF. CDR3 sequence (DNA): TGTGCCAGCAGTGGAACTAGCGGGAGTAATTGGAATGAGCAGTTCTTC.

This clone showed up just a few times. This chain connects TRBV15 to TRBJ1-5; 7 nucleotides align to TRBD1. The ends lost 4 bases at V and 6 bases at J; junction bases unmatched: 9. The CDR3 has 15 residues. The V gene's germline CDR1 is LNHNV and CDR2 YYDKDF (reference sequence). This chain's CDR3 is CATSIIDRDTQPQHF. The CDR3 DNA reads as TGTGCCACCAGCATTATCGACAGGGACACTCAGCCCCAGCATTTT.

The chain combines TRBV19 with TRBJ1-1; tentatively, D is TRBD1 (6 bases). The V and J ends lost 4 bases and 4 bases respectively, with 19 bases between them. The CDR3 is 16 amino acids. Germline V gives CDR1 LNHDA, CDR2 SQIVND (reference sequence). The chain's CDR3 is CASSTQGQGGGTEAFF. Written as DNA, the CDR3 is TGTGCCAGTAGTACCCAGGGGCAGGGAGGAGGCACTGAAGCTTTCTTT. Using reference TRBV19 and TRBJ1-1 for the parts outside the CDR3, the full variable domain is DGGITQSPKYLFRKEGQNVTLSCEQNLNHDAMYWYRQDPGQGLRLIYYSQIVNDFQKGDIAEGYSVSREKKESFPLTVTSAQKNPTAFYLCASSTQGQGGGTEAFFGQGTRLTVV.

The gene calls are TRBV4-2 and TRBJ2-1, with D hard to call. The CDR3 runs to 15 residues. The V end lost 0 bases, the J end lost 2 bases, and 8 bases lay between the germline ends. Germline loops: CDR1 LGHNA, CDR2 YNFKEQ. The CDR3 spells CASSQDHSPYNEQFF. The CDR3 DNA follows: TGTGCCAGCAGCCAAGATCATTCGCCCTACAATGAGCAGTTCTTC.

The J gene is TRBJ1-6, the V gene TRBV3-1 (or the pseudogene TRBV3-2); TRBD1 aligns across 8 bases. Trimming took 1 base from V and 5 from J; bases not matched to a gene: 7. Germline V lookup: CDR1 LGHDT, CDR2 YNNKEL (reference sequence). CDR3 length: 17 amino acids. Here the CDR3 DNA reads TGTGCCAGCAGCCAAGGACAGGGGAGCTTGAATAATTCACCCCTCCACTTT. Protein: CASSQGQGSLNNSPLHF.

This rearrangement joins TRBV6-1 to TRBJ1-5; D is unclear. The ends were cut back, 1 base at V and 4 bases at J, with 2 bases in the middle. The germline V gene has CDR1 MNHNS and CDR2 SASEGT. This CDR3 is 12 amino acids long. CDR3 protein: CASSEGNQPQHF. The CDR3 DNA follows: TGTGCCAGCAGTGAAGGTAATCAGCCCCAGCATTTT.

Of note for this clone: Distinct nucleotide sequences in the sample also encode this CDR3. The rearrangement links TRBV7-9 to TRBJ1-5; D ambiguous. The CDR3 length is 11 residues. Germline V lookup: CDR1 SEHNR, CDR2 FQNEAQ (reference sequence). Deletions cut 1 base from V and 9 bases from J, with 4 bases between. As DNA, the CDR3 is TGTGCCAGCAGCTTAGAAGGGCCCCAGCATTTT. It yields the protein CASSLEGPQHF.

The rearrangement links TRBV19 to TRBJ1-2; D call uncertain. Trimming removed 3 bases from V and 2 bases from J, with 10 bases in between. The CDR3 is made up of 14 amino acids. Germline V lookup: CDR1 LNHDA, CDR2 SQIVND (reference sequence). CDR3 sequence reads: CASSIGRGNYGYTF. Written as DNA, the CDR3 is TGTGCCAGTAGTATCGGTCGAGGGAACTATGGCTACACCTTC.

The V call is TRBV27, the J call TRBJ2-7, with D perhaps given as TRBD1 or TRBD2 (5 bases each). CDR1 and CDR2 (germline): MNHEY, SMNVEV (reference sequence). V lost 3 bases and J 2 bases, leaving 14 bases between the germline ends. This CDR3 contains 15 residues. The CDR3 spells CASSLTRDRTYEQYF. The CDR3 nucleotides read TGTGCCAGCAGTTTGACCCGGGACCGGACCTACGAGCAGTACTTC.

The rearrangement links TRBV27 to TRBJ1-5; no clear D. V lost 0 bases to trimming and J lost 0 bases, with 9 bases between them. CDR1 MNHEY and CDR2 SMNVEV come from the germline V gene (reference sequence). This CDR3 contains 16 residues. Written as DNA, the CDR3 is TGTGCCAGCAGTTTATCCTCGTTGTATAGCAATCAGCCCCAGCATTTT. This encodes CASSLSSLYSNQPQHF.

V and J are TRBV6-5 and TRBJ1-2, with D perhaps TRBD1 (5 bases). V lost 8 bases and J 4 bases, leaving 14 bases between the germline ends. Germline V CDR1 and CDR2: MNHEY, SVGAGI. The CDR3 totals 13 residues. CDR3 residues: CASESRASYGYTF. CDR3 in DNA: TGTGCCAGCGAGTCCAGGGCAAGCTATGGCTACACCTTC.